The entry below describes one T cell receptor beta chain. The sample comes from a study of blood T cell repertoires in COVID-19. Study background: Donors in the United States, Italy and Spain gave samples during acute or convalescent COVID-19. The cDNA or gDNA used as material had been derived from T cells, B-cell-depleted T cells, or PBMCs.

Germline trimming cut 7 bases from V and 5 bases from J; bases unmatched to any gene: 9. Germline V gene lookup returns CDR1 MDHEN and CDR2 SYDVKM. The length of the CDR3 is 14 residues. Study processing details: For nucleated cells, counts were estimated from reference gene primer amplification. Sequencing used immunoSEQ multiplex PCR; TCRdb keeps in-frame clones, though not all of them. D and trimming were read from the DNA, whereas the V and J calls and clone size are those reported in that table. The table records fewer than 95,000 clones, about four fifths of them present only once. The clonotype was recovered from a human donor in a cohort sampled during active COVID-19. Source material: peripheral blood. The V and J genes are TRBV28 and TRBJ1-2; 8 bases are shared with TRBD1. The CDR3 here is CASTEGQAAYGYTF. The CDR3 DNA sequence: TGTGCCAGCACCGAGGGACAGGCCGCTTATGGCTACACCTTC.